The 30 T cell receptor beta chains reported below all come from one sample, sequenced in a study of T cell responses to AZD1222 COVID-19 vaccine. Sequencing was performed with immunoSEQ multiplex PCR; in TCRdb, only in-frame clones are kept and a portion is missing. Here the sample spans 100,000 or so clones, roughly 80% being singletons. The specimen was peripheral blood, collected on day 0 of AZD1222 vaccination. The receptors stem from an adult in good health.

This clone is a singleton in its sample. This chain uses TRBV5-6 with TRBJ2-5; D tentatively fits TRBD1 or TRBD2 (5 bases each). Germline V CDR1 and CDR2: SGHDT, YYEEEE. Trimming pared 4 bases from V and 5 bases from J, leaving 15 bases between. The CDR3 has 14 amino acids. The CDR3 nucleotides are TGTGCCAGCAGCCCTCTACAGGACTTGGAGACCCAGTACTTC. This gives the protein CASSPLQDLETQYF.

The J gene is TRBJ2-7, the V gene TRBV15; D uncertain. Germline CDR1 LNHNV, CDR2 YYDKDF (reference sequence). This CDR3 has 12 amino acids. Between the trimmed V and J ends, which lost 3 bases and 5 bases, there was a span of 8 bases. The CDR3 region is CATSRPRDEQYF. The CDR3 DNA reads TGTGCCACCAGCAGGCCACGGGACGAGCAGTACTTC.

V gene TRBV18 combines with J gene TRBJ1-2; D possibly corresponds to TRBD1 (6 bases). Trimming removed 2 bases from V and 7 bases from J, with 17 bases in between. The CDR3 spans 15 residues. Germline V gives CDR1 KGHSH, CDR2 LQKENI. CDR3 region: CASSPDGGRGVGYTF. DNA of the CDR3: TGTGCCAGCTCACCAGATGGGGGGCGAGGTGTTGGCTACACCTTC.

The chain employs TRBV11-2 and TRBJ2-7; 12 nucleotides agree with TRBD2. The CDR3 has 17 amino acids. Trimming cost V 2 bases and J 2 bases; bases outside gene matches: 7. CDR1 and CDR2 (germline): SGHAT, FQNNGV. In DNA, the CDR3 is TGTGCCAGCAGCTTATTGTCTAGCGGGGGGGGCGCCTACGAGCAGTACTTC. Translating gives CASSLLSSGGGAYEQYF.

This clone was counted a few times. The chain is built from TRBV7-2 and TRBJ2-7; the match to TRBD1 covers 8 bases. Germline V gene lookup returns CDR1 SGHTA and CDR2 FQGNSA. The CDR3 contains 15 residues. The V and J ends lost 6 bases and 2 bases, in that order; junction bases with no gene match: 9. CDR3 sequence (DNA): TGTGCCAGCAGACTTTATTGGACAGGGACCTACGAGCAGTACTTC. As protein: CASRLYWTGTYEQYF. The complete variable domain, with remaining parts taken from reference TRBV7-2 and TRBJ2-7, reads GAGVSQSPSNKVTEKGKDVELRCDPISGHTALYWYRQSLGQGLEFLIYFQGNSAPDKSGLPSDRFSAERTGGSVSTLTIQRTQQEDSAVYLCASRLYWTGTYEQYFGPGTRLTVT.

CDR3 sequence reads: CASKMGQGAGGYTF. The CDR3, as DNA: TGTGCCAGCAAAATGGGACAGGGGGCGGGGGGCTACACCTTC. The chain has TRBV27 and TRBJ1-2; 12 positions match TRBD1. The germline CDR1 and CDR2 sequences are MNHEY and SMNVEV (reference sequence). The J segment lost 8 bases and the V segment lost 7 bases, leaving 8 bases of the junction unmatched. The CDR3 runs 14 residues.

The chain joins TRBV4-1 to TRBJ1-2; perhaps TRBD1 as D (5 bases). V gave up 4 bases and J gave up 6 bases, with 18 bases separating them. Per germline, CDR1 MGHRA and CDR2 YSYEKL. The CDR3 covers 15 residues. CDR3 loop: CASSLGGTGSDGYTF. CDR3 coding DNA: TGCGCCAGCAGCCTCGGAGGAACAGGTTCCGATGGCTACACCTTC.

The CDR3 DNA follows: TGTGCCAGCAGTTACCCCCCGTGGCGGGGCCGAGGCACAGATACGCAGTATTTT. This encodes CASSYPPWRGRGTDTQYF. The V gene is TRBV6-2 or TRBV6-3, the J gene TRBJ2-3, with D perhaps matching TRBD2 (6 bases). CDR3 size: 18 residues. V dropped 2 bases and J dropped 1 base, with 19 bases sitting between them. The V gene's germline CDR1 is MNHEY and CDR2 SVGEGT.

This chain links TRBV7-9 with TRBJ1-1; the D is unclear. V lost 5 bases and J 2 bases, leaving 15 bases between the germline ends. The CDR3 contains 15 residues. In germline, CDR1 is SEHNR, CDR2 FQNEAQ (reference sequence). The CDR3 sequence is CASSPPFGPNTEAFF. The CDR3 coding sequence is TGTGCCAGCAGCCCACCCTTCGGGCCAAACACTGAAGCTTTCTTT.

The chain is built from TRBV7-3 and TRBJ2-1; no reliable D call. The V end was cut by 3 bases, the J end by 10 bases, with 13 bases between. CDR1 is SGHTA, CDR2 FQGTGA, per germline. CDR3 size: 13 residues. CDR3 in DNA: TGTGCCAGCAGCTTTAACGTCCTTCGGGAGCAGTTCTTC. The encoded protein is CASSFNVLREQFF.

In its sample, this clone was seen once. The genes are TRBV25-1 and TRBJ2-7; perhaps TRBD2 as D (8 bases). The V end was cut by 6 bases, the J end by 6 bases, with 21 bases between. Germline CDR1 is MGHDK and CDR2 is SYGVNS. The CDR3 is 15 residues long. In DNA form, the CDR3 reads TGTGCCAGCAGGGGGACTAGGGGGGACAGTAGCGAGCAGTACTTC. Translated: CASRGTRGDSSEQYF.

This chain joins TRBV5-6 and TRBJ1-5; 8 bases map to TRBD1. The germline V gene encodes CDR1 SGHDT and CDR2 YYEEEE. V was pared by 0 bases and J by 3 bases, with 2 bases of the junction left unmatched. This CDR3 is 15 amino acids long. The CDR3 bases are TGTGCCAGCAGCTTGGCCCAGGGGGCCAATCAGCCCCAGCATTTT. Protein sequence: CASSLAQGANQPQHF.

V usage is TRBV5-1 and J usage is TRBJ1-4; a possible D gene is TRBD1 (6 bases). Trimming took 3 bases from V and 2 from J, leaving 11 bases between them. Germline assignment: CDR1 SGHRS and CDR2 YFSETQ. The CDR3 loop spans 15 amino acids. CDR3 coding DNA: TGCGCCAGCAGCTCGAGGGGGACGACTAATGAAAAACTGTTTTTT. This gives the protein CASSSRGTTNEKLFF.

V gene TRBV5-4 combines with J gene TRBJ2-7, with 8 bases fitting TRBD1. Germline V CDR1 and CDR2: SGHNT, YYREEE (reference sequence). The junction had 8 bases not matched to a gene; V was cut back by 3 bases and J by 3 bases. CDR3 size: 15 residues. The CDR3 DNA reads TGTGCCAGCAGCTCTCAAACAGGGGGAAGCTACGAGCAGTACTTC. This gives the protein CASSSQTGGSYEQYF.

The rearrangement links TRBV5-1 to TRBJ1-1, with D tentatively TRBD1 (5 bases). Germline values: CDR1 SGHRS, CDR2 YFSETQ. CDR3 length equals 14 residues. Trimming stripped 2 bases from V and 3 bases from J, with 11 bases between. The CDR3 region is CASSLEGADTEAFF. CDR3 sequence (DNA): TGCGCCAGCAGCTTAGAAGGGGCGGACACTGAAGCTTTCTTT.

The V gene is TRBV2, the J gene TRBJ1-5, with a tentative D call TRBD1 (6 bases). The CDR3 contains 14 residues. The germline V and J ends were trimmed by 4 bases and 4 bases, with 11 bases remaining between them. CDR1 and CDR2 from the germline V gene are SNHLY and FYNNEI. CDR3 sequence: CASSGRQVNQPQHF. The CDR3 DNA is TGTGCCAGCAGTGGGAGACAGGTAAATCAGCCCCAGCATTTT.

CDR3 nucleotide sequence: TGTGCCTGGATCCATTGGGTAGCTTTCTTT. Encoded protein: CAWIHWVAFF. The chain couples TRBV30 to TRBJ1-1; no reliable D call. The CDR3 covers 10 residues. V was shortened by 4 bases and J by 10 bases, with 10 bases between the two germline ends. The germline V gene encodes CDR1 GTSNPN and CDR2 SVGIG (reference sequence).

This sequence joins TRBV5-5 and TRBJ2-6; no firm D call. Germline CDR1 and CDR2: SGHKS and YYEKEE (reference sequence). There are 13 residues in the CDR3. V lost 3 bases, J lost 6 bases, and 7 bases lay in between. The CDR3 nucleotides read TGTGCCAGCAGCTCCCTGTCGGCCAACGTCCTGACTTTC. Translating gives CASSSLSANVLTF.

The chain employs TRBV18 and TRBJ2-7; 8 bases line up with TRBD1. This CDR3 is built from 14 residues. Germline trimming cut 3 bases from V and 7 bases from J; bases unmatched to any gene: 8. Germline CDR1 reads KGHSH; CDR2 reads LQKENI. The CDR3 reads CASSPRQGAGEQYF. For the CDR3, the DNA is TGTGCCAGCTCACCGCGGCAGGGGGCGGGTGAGCAGTACTTC.

The J gene is TRBJ2-7, the V gene TRBV12-3 or TRBV12-4, with a possible D match to TRBD1 (5 bases). The CDR3 sequence is 12 residues long. Deletions cut 5 bases from V and 9 bases from J, with 14 bases between. Written as DNA, the CDR3 is TGTGCCAGCAGTATGACAGTCCGCGGGCAGTACTTC. Translating gives CASSMTVRGQYF.

J is TRBJ1-3 and V is TRBV19; no clear D gene. V was cut by 4 bases and J by 3 bases, with 13 bases left in between. The CDR3 covers 15 residues. CDR1 LNHDA and CDR2 SQIVND come from the germline V gene (reference sequence). The CDR3 bases are TGTGCCAGTAGTAGAGGGAATACTTTTGGAAACACCATATATTTT. It specifies CASSRGNTFGNTIYF.

The chain employs TRBV5-1 and TRBJ2-1, with 9 bases identical to TRBD1. The CDR3 runs to 17 residues. V lost 2 bases and J lost 3; bases outside the gene matches: 9. Germline V gives CDR1 SGHRS, CDR2 YFSETQ. CDR3 DNA: TGCGCCAGCAGCTTCGACCCGGGACAGGGTAACTACAATGAGCAGTTCTTC. It is translated as CASSFDPGQGNYNEQFF.

This chain links TRBV6-2 or TRBV6-3 with TRBJ1-5; D not resolved. Germline CDR1 and CDR2: MNHEY and SVGEGT. This CDR3 has 13 residues. Trimming shortened V by 5 bases and J by 1 base, and 6 bases separated the two germline ends. The CDR3 reads CASSDWSNQPQHF. In DNA, the CDR3 is TGTGCCAGCAGTGACTGGAGCAATCAGCCCCAGCATTTT.

DNA of the CDR3: TGTGCCAGCAGTCGACAGACCAACTATGGCTACACCTTC. This sequence encodes CASSRQTNYGYTF. The chain is built from TRBV6-2 or TRBV6-3 and TRBJ1-2; tentatively, D is TRBD1 (5 bases). The germline V and J ends were trimmed by 5 bases and 2 bases, with 9 bases remaining between them. Per germline, CDR1 MNHEY and CDR2 SVGEGT. The CDR3 loop spans 13 amino acids.

The genes are TRBV11-2 and TRBJ1-1; D is unclear. The V end was cut by 7 bases, the J end by 0 bases, with 15 bases between. Per germline, CDR1 SGHAT and CDR2 FQNNGV. CDR3 length: 15 amino acids. The CDR3 region has the DNA TGTGCCAGCACCCCTCTGAGGCGGATGAACACTGAAGCTTTCTTT. Amino acid sequence: CASTPLRRMNTEAFF.

V usage is TRBV18 and J usage is TRBJ1-2; D unclear. This CDR3 region has 13 residues. Germline CDR1 and CDR2: KGHSH and LQKENI. The V gene lost 2 bases and the J gene lost 4 bases, with 8 bases spanning the gap. CDR3 DNA: TGTGCCAGCTCACCAGGGGAACTCTATGGCTACACCTTC. Translation gives CASSPGELYGYTF.

The rearrangement joins TRBV7-2 to TRBJ1-4, with 7 bases aligning to TRBD1. CDR1 and CDR2 (germline): SGHTA, FQGNSA. J was trimmed by 4 bases and V by 5 bases; bases with no gene match: 7. The CDR3 has 15 amino acids. The CDR3 is CASSPGTVHNEKLFF. The CDR3 nucleotides read TGTGCCAGCAGCCCCGGGACAGTTCATAATGAAAAACTGTTTTTT. Supplemented by reference TRBV7-2 and TRBJ1-4, the full variable domain reads GAGVSQSPSNKVTEKGKDVELRCDPISGHTALYWYRQSLGQGLEFLIYFQGNSAPDKSGLPSDRFSAERTGGSVSTLTIQRTQQEDSAVYLCASSPGTVHNEKLFFGSGTQLSVL.

J is TRBJ1-6 and V is TRBV12-3 or TRBV12-4; D call uncertain. V gave up 8 bases and J gave up 10 bases, with 15 bases separating them. CDR3 size: 13 residues. The CDR3 is CASCLKTGSPLHF. The CDR3, as DNA: TGTGCCAGCTGCTTGAAGACCGGGTCACCCCTCCACTTT.

This chain links TRBV3-1 (or the pseudogene TRBV3-2) with TRBJ2-1; D remains unclear. Germline V lookup: CDR1 LGHDT, CDR2 YNNKEL (reference sequence). V gave up 0 bases and J gave up 15 bases, with 15 bases separating them. CDR3 length equals 13 residues. The CDR3 is CASSQDLGLFLFF. The CDR3 DNA is TGTGCCAGCAGCCAAGATCTAGGCTTATTCTTGTTCTTC.

The V gene is TRBV29-1, the J gene TRBJ2-5, with D perhaps matching TRBD1 (6 bases). Germline V gene data show CDR1 as SQVTM and CDR2 as ANQGSEA. V was pared by 7 bases and J by 5 bases, with 20 bases between. CDR3 size: 14 residues. CDR3 in DNA: TGCAGCGCCGCTAAACAGGGTGCCCTGGAGACCCAGTACTTC. Protein sequence: CSAAKQGALETQYF.